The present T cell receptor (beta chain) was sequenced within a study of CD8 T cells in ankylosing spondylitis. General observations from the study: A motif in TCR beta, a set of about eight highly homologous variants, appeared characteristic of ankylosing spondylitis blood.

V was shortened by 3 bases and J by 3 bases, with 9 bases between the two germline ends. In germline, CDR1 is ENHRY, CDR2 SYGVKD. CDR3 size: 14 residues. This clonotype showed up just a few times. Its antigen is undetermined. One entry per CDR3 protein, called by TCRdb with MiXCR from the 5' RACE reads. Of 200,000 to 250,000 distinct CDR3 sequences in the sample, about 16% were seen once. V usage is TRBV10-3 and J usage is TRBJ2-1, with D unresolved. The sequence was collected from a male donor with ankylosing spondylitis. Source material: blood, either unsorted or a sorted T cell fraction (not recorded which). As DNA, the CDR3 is TGTGCCATCAGTGATCCGGGTAGCTACAATGAGCAGTTCTTC. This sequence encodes CAISDPGSYNEQFF.